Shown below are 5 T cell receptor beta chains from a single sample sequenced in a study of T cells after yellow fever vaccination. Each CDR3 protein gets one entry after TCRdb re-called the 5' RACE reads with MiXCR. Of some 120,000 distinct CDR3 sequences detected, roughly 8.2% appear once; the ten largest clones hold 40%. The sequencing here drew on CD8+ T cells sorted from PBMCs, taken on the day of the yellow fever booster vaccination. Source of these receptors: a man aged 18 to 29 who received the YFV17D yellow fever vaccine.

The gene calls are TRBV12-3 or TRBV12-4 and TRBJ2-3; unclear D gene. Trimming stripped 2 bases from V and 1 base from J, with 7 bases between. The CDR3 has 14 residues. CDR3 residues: CASSLILGTDTQYF. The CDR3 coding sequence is TGTGCCAGCAGTTTAATACTCGGCACAGATACGCAGTATTTT.

The CDR3 DNA follows: TGCAGTGCTAGAGATCCTCGCGGGGGGTACAATGAGCAGTTCTTC. As protein: CSARDPRGGYNEQFF. The chain couples TRBV20-1 to TRBJ2-1, with 8 nucleotides matching TRBD2. The V gene end was trimmed by 0 bases and the J gene end by 4 bases; junction bases not matched to a gene: 5. Germline V gives CDR1 DFQATT, CDR2 SNEGSKA (reference sequence). The CDR3 runs 15 residues.

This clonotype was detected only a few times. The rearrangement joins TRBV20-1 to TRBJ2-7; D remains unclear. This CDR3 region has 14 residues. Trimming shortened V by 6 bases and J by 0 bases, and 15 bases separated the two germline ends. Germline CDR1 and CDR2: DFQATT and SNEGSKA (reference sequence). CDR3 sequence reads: CSAGAQVSSYEQYF. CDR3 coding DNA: TGCAGTGCCGGAGCGCAGGTGAGCTCCTACGAGCAGTACTTC.

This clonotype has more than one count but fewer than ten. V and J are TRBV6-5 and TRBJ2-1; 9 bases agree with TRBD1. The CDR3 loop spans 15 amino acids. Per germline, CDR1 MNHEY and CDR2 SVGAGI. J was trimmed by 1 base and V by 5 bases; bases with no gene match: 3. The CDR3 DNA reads TGTGCCAGCAGTCCGACAGGGGGTTCCTACAATGAGCAGTTCTTC. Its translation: CASSPTGGSYNEQFF.

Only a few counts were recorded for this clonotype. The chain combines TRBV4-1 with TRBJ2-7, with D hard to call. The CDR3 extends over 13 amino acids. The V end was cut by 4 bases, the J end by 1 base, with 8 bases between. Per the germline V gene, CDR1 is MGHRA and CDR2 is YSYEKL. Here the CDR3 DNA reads TGCGCCAGCAGCCTACTAACTTCCTACGAGCAGTACTTC. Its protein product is CASSLLTSYEQYF.